The rows below give T cell receptor beta chains drawn from one sample of a study of T cells after yellow fever vaccination. TCRdb reprocessed the 5' RACE reads with MiXCR, giving one entry per CDR3 protein. Of over 45,000 distinct CDR3 sequences listed, more than 5.5% were seen once; the top ten hold about 40%. The sample in question was CD8+ T cells sorted from PBMCs, obtained on the day of the first yellow fever vaccination. These receptors were collected from a young man who received the YFV17D yellow fever vaccine. The CDR3 runs from the conserved cysteine through the conserved F or W.

v_call cdr3_aa
TRBV7-9 CASSSGQDPYGYSF
TRBV21-1 CARHAGQGELPNTGELFF
TRBV29-1 CSVDDGMGGYTF
TRBV14 CASSQVSAGGETQYF
TRBV29-1 CSVPPGNEAFF
TRBV4-2 CASSQTSGTGRNEQFF
TRBV9 CASSPSLAGGSQETQYF
TRBV15 CATSRSRGWGTDTQYF
TRBV5-1 CASRHVLAKNIQYF
TRBV7-9 CASSVSGAQETQYF
TRBV7-8 CASIGGVVTGELFF
TRBV7-9 CASGQGIGEQFF
TRBV5-1 CASSLGFLMTEAFF
TRBV13 CASTRTGEWETQYF
TRBV5-1 CASRVHEGTGNTIYF
TRBV6-1 CASSATGGNQPQHF
TRBV4-3 CASSYQVQKNTEAFF